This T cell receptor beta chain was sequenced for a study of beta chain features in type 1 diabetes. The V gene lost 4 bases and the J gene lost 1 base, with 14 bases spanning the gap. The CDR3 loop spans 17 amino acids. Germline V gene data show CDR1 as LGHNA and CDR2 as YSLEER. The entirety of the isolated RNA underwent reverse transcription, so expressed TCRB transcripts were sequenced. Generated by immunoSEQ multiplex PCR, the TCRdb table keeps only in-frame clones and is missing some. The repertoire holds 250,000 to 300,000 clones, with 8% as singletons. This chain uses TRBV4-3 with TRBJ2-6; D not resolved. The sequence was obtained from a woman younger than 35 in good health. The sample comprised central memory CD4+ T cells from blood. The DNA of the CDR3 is TGCGCCAGCAGCCTCCGAGTCATGCAGTCTGGGGCCAACGTCCTGACTTTC. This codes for CASSLRVMQSGANVLTF.